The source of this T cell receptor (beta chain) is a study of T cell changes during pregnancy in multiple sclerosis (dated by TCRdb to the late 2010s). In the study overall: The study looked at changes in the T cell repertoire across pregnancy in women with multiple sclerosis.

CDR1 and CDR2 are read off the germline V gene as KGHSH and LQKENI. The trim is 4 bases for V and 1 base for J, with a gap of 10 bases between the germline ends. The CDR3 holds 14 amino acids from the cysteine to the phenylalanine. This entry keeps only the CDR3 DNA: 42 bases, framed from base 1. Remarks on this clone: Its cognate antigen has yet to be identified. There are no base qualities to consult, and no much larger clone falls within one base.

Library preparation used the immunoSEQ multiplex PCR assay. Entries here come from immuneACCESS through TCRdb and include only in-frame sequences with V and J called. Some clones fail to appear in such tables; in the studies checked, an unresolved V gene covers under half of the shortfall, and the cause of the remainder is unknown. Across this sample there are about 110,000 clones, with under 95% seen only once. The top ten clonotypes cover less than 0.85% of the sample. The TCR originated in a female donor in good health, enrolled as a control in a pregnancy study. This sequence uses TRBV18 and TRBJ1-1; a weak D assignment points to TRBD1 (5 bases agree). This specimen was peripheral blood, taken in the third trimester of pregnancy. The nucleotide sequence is TGTGCCAGCTCACTGGGACTGAGGAACACTGAAGCTTTCTTT. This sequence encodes CASSLGLRNTEAFF.